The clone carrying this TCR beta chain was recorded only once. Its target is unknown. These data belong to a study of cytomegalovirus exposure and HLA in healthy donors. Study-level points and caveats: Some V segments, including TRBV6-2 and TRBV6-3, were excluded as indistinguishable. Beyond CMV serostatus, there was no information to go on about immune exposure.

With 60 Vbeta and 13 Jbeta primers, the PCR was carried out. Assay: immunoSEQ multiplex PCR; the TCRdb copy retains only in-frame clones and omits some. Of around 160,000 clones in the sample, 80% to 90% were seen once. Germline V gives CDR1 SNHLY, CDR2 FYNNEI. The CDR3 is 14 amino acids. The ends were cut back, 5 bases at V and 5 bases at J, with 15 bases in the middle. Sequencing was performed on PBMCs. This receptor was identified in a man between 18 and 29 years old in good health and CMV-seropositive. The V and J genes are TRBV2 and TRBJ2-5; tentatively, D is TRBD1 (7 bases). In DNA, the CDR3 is TGTGCCAGCAGTTACCCTCAGGGGGGCGAGACCCAGTACTTC. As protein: CASSYPQGGETQYF.